This T cell receptor (beta chain) originates from a study of type 1 regulatory T cells. Comments on this clonotype: Its antigen is undetermined.

The CDR3 sequence is 15 residues long. V trimming: 7 bases; J trimming: 4 bases; junction bases outside the gene matches: 11. TCRdb processed the reads anew with MiXCR; each CDR3 protein has one entry. This sample yields over 55,000 distinct CDR3 sequences, of which around 63% are seen a single time; about 8% belongs to the top ten. The V call is TRBV12-3 or TRBV12-4, the J call TRBJ2-5; 8 bases fit TRBD2. Sample: cultured T cells, either the whole culture or a sorted T cell fraction (not recorded which). Regarding subset: Tr1-enriched cell product generated in vitro against host alloantigens. The source of this sequence is a human donor in good health. The CDR3 reads CASTTGGPFRETQYF. CDR3 in DNA: TGTGCCAGCACTACGGGAGGGCCTTTTCGAGAGACCCAGTACTTC.